This T cell receptor beta chain was profiled in a study of T cell changes during pregnancy in multiple sclerosis. The data were produced by immunoSEQ multiplex PCR, yet TCRdb's version contains in-frame clones alone and is incomplete. In the table there are about 98,000 clones, 92% of which are singletons. This material consisted of peripheral blood, taken after pregnancy. The TCR comes from a female donor in good health, enrolled as a control in a pregnancy study.

This chain's CDR3 is CAWSPSGLDRGNGYTF. The CDR3 region has the DNA TGTGCCTGGAGTCCCAGCGGGTTGGATAGGGGTAATGGCTACACCTTC. The chain uses TRBV30 and TRBJ1-2; perhaps TRBD1 as D (5 bases). Germline V lookup: CDR1 GTSNPN, CDR2 SVGIG (reference sequence). Between the trimmed V and J ends, which lost 2 bases and 6 bases, there was a span of 22 bases. The CDR3 covers 16 residues.